This TCR beta chain was sequenced for a study of T cell responses to AZD1222 COVID-19 vaccine. Broader study findings: Donors were largely white British and mainly female; clonal diversity was possibly underestimated. CD4 TCRs covered the whole spike, strongest at regions 160-218 and 743-854. Breadth and depth of Spike-specific TCRs rose after two AZD1222 doses.

As regards this clone: Its target is unknown.

Generated by immunoSEQ multiplex PCR, the TCRdb table keeps only in-frame clones and is missing some. The profile shows 130,000 or so clones, approximately 95% of them singletons. The CDR3 runs to 15 residues. The ends were cut back, 3 bases at V and 1 base at J, with 12 bases in the middle. Germline V gene data show CDR1 as KGHSH and CDR2 as LQKENI. The chain joins TRBV18 to TRBJ2-5; tentative D call: TRBD1 (5 bases). This specimen consisted of peripheral blood, obtained on day 0 of MenACWY control vaccination. This receptor was obtained from an adult in good health. The CDR3 is CASSPRQSLQETQYF. The DNA of the CDR3 is TGTGCCAGCTCACCGCGACAGTCCCTCCAAGAGACCCAGTACTTC.